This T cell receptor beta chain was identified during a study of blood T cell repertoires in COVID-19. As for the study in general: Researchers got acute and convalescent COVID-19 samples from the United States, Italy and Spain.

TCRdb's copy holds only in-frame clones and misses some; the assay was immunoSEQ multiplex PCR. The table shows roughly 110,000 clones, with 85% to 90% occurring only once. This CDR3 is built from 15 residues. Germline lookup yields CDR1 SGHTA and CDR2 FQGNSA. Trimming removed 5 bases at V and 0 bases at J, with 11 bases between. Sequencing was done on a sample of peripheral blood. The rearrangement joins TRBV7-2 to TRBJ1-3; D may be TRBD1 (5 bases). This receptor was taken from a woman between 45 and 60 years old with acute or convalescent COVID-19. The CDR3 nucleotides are TGTGCCAGCAGCGCGGACATTGGCTCTGGAAACACCATATATTTT. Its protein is CASSADIGSGNTIYF.